The 14 T cell receptor beta chains below were found in one sample sequenced in a study of cytomegalovirus exposure and HLA in healthy donors. The PCR contained 60 Vbeta and 13 Jbeta primers. Method: immunoSEQ multiplex PCR; TCRdb's copy keeps in-frame clones and lacks some. The table includes nearly 100,000 clones, less than 9.5% detected once. The sequencing input was PBMCs. These receptors were obtained from a man aged 45-65 years in good health and CMV-seropositive.

This chain uses TRBV6-6 with TRBJ2-7; no clear D gene. Germline CDR1 MNHNY, CDR2 SVGAGI (reference sequence). CDR3 length: 14 amino acids. V was cut by 0 bases and J by 3 bases, with 9 bases left in between. The CDR3 region has the DNA TGTGCCAGCAGTTACTCGTTAACAGACTACGAGCAGTACTTC. Translating it yields CASSYSLTDYEQYF.

The table lists this clone with a few counts. The V gene is TRBV4-1, the J gene TRBJ2-7; TRBD2 aligns across 11 bases. V dropped 1 base and J dropped 6; count of bases not matched to a gene: 5. The CDR3 is 15 amino acids. The V gene's germline CDR1 is MGHRA and CDR2 YSYEKL. The CDR3 DNA is TGCGCCAGCAGCCAAGCTAGCGGGAGGTTCGGCGAGCAGTACTTC. This gives the protein CASSQASGRFGEQYF.

The chain employs TRBV4-1 and TRBJ2-7; TRBD2 agrees at 13 bases. This CDR3 is 17 amino acids long. The germline V gene encodes CDR1 MGHRA and CDR2 YSYEKL. Trimming cost V 0 bases and J 2 bases; bases outside gene matches: 4. The CDR3 sequence: CASSQDWGTSGTYEQYF. CDR3 coding DNA: TGCGCCAGCAGCCAAGATTGGGGGACTAGCGGGACCTACGAGCAGTACTTC.

This sequence joins TRBV15 and TRBJ2-3, with TRBD2 as a possible D gene (5 bases). Germline-derived CDR1 and CDR2 are LNHNV and YYDKDF (reference sequence). Trimming left V 1 base short and J 3 bases short, with 11 bases between. This CDR3 is built from 15 residues. CDR3 nucleotide sequence: TGTGCCACCAGCAGAGGTCGGGGATTAACAGATACGCAGTATTTT. Translated, it gives CATSRGRGLTDTQYF. Looking up the rest from reference TRBV15 and TRBJ2-3 gives the full variable domain: DAMVIQNPRYQVTQFGKPVTLSCSQTLNHNVMYWYQQKSSQAPKLLFHYYDKDFNNEADTPDNFQSRRPNTSFCFLDIRSPGLGDTAMYLCATSRGRGLTDTQYFGPGTRLTVL.

The chain carries TRBV10-2 and TRBJ1-2; D is possibly TRBD1 (5 bases). This CDR3 is 16 amino acids long. The germline CDR1 and CDR2 sequences are WSHSY and SAAADI. The V gene lost 4 bases and the J gene lost 0 bases, with 15 bases spanning the gap. Here the CDR3 DNA reads TGCGCCAGCAGTGTTAGAGGACAAGGGCCTAACTATGGCTACACCTTC. It translates to CASSVRGQGPNYGYTF.

This clone was seen a handful of times. The genes are TRBV5-1 and TRBJ2-7; D is unresolved. The CDR3 totals 16 residues. V was shortened by 0 bases and J by 0 bases, with 13 bases between the two germline ends. Germline V gives CDR1 SGHRS, CDR2 YFSETQ. The CDR3 bases are TGCGCCAGCAGCTTGGAAGCTTACTCTCACTCCTACGAGCAGTACTTC. Translated: CASSLEAYSHSYEQYF.

In its sample, this clone was seen many times. The V call is TRBV7-9, the J call TRBJ2-1, with D possibly being TRBD1 (5 bases). Germline V lookup: CDR1 SEHNR, CDR2 FQNEAQ (reference sequence). Deletions cut 1 base from V and 8 bases from J, with 9 bases between. This CDR3 has 13 residues. The DNA of the CDR3 is TGTGCCAGCAGCTTAGAGCAGGGTGATGAGCAGTTCTTC. It specifies CASSLEQGDEQFF.

This clone was seen a few times. The chain joins TRBV30 to TRBJ1-5; TRBD1 aligns across 11 bases. Germline-derived CDR1 and CDR2 are GTSNPN and SVGIG (reference sequence). This CDR3 contains 16 residues. V shed 4 bases and J 0 bases; nucleotides not matched to a gene: 5. The CDR3 DNA reads as TGTGCCTGGAAGGGACAGGGGGATTTTAGCAATCAGCCCCAGCATTTT. Its protein is CAWKGQGDFSNQPQHF. Together with reference TRBV30 and TRBJ1-5, the CDR3 gives the full variable domain: SQTIHQWPATLVQPVGSPLSLECTVEGTSNPNLYWYRQAAGRGLQLLFYSVGIGQISSEVPQNLSASRPQDRQFILSSKKLLLSDSGFYLCAWKGQGDFSNQPQHFGDGTRLSIL.

This clone was seen a handful of times. This chain uses TRBV4-2 with TRBJ2-5; 12 positions match TRBD2. This CDR3 is 16 amino acids long. Germline values: CDR1 LGHNA, CDR2 YNFKEQ. The J segment lost 1 base and the V segment lost 4 bases, leaving 4 bases of the junction unmatched. The DNA for the CDR3 is TGTGCCAGCAGCCTCGGACTAGCGGGGCCCCAAGAGACCCAGTACTTC. Translation gives CASSLGLAGPQETQYF.

This chain uses TRBV19 with TRBJ1-4; no clear D gene. The germline V gene has CDR1 LNHDA and CDR2 SQIVND (reference sequence). The V end lost 3 bases, the J end lost 7 bases, and 15 bases lay between the germline ends. The CDR3 is 15 residues long. The CDR3 region has the DNA TGTGCCAGTAGTATCCCCGGGCTCGCGGGTGAAAAACTGTTTTTT. Protein sequence: CASSIPGLAGEKLFF.

This clone was detected many times. V and J are TRBV4-2 and TRBJ2-7, with 11 nucleotides matching TRBD2. The germline V gene encodes CDR1 LGHNA and CDR2 YNFKEQ. CDR3 length equals 18 residues. The V and J ends lost 1 base and 0 bases, in that order; junction bases with no gene match: 8. The CDR3 sequence: CASSQAGTSGLGSYEQYF. The CDR3 region has the DNA TGTGCCAGCAGCCAAGCCGGGACTAGCGGCCTAGGCTCCTACGAGCAGTACTTC.

The chain recombines TRBV6-1 with TRBJ1-5, with a possible D match to TRBD1 (5 bases). The CDR3 contains 14 residues. Germline values: CDR1 MNHNS, CDR2 SASEGT. Trimming pared 6 bases from V and 0 bases from J, leaving 9 bases between. The CDR3 protein is CASRIGGSNQPQHF. CDR3 DNA sequence: TGTGCCAGCAGGATCGGGGGTAGCAATCAGCCCCAGCATTTT.

This clone was picked up a small number of times. This CDR3 reads CASSQGQGEGQPQHF. The CDR3 nucleotides read TGTGCCAGCAGCCAAGGACAGGGGGAGGGTCAGCCCCAGCATTTT. The chain uses TRBV7-9 and TRBJ1-5, with 10 bases identical to TRBD1. Per the germline V gene, CDR1 is SEHNR and CDR2 is FQNEAQ (reference sequence). The V gene end was trimmed by 5 bases and the J gene end by 6 bases; junction bases not matched to a gene: 7. The CDR3 contains 15 residues. Full variable domain (remainder filled in from reference TRBV7-9 and TRBJ1-5): DTGVSQNPRHKITKRGQNVTFRCDPISEHNRLYWYRQTLGQGPEFLTYFQNEAQLEKSRLLSDRFSAERPKGSFSTLEIQRTEQGDSAMYLCASSQGQGEGQPQHFGDGTRLSIL.

The rearrangement links TRBV27 to TRBJ2-3; perhaps TRBD2 as D (5 bases). CDR3 size: 13 residues. V was clipped by 2 bases and J by 3 bases, with 6 bases between them. CDR1 and CDR2 (germline): MNHEY, SMNVEV (reference sequence). The CDR3 sequence: CASSLRRTDTQYF. In nucleotides, the CDR3 is TGTGCCAGCAGTTTAAGGAGGACAGATACGCAGTATTTT.